The 26 T cell receptor beta chains below were found in one sample sequenced in a study of T cells in Graves' hyperthyroidism and ophthalmopathy. Regions amplified from RNA transcripts were the TCR beta CDR3 regions. A set of HTBI primers served as the primers for a first-round RT-PCR of the TCR CDR3. MiXCR was run by TCRdb on the multiplex PCR reads, yielding one entry per CDR3 protein. The top ten hold roughly an eighth of the sample, which has fewer than 750,000 distinct CDR3 sequences, approximately 14% seen once. The sequenced material came from blood. The receptors derive from a woman aged 50 to 60 with Graves' ophthalmopathy.

This chain joins TRBV12-5 and TRBJ2-2, with 8 positions matching TRBD2. V lost 6 bases to trimming and J lost 0 bases; unmatched junction nucleotides: 3. Germline CDR1 reads LGHNT; CDR2 reads FRNRAP. CDR3 length: 15 amino acids. The CDR3 here is CASGRTSTNTGELFF. DNA for the CDR3: TGTGCTAGTGGCAGGACTAGCACGAACACCGGGGAGCTGTTTTTT.

The CDR3 protein is CASSPNIPSGELFF. The CDR3 DNA reads TGTGCCAGCAGCCCTAACATTCCGAGCGGGGAGCTGTTTTTT. The V and J genes are TRBV12-3 or TRBV12-4 and TRBJ2-2; no clear D gene. V lost 6 bases and J 7 bases, leaving 15 bases between the germline ends. The CDR3 has 14 amino acids.

This clonotype was recorded many times. The genes are TRBV28 and TRBJ1-1, with D maybe TRBD1 (5 bases). V was cut by 3 bases and J by 3 bases, with 17 bases left in between. The CDR3 totals 16 residues. Per germline, CDR1 MDHEN and CDR2 SYDVKM. The CDR3 coding sequence is TGTGCCAGCAGTTTGAACAGGCAAACGACACACACTGAAGCTTTCTTT. Translation: CASSLNRQTTHTEAFF.

The V gene is TRBV20-1, the J gene TRBJ2-1; 7 bases match TRBD2. Germline lookup yields CDR1 DFQATT and CDR2 SNEGSKA (reference sequence). Trimming removed 5 bases from V and 2 bases from J; junction bases left unmatched: 9. The CDR3 contains 15 residues. CDR3 in amino acids: CSAPESGNPYNEQFF. In DNA, the CDR3 is TGCAGTGCTCCCGAAAGCGGGAATCCCTACAATGAGCAGTTCTTC.

The chain combines TRBV12-5 with TRBJ2-1; D might be TRBD1 (5 bases). V gave up 1 base and J gave up 9 bases, with 16 bases separating them. The CDR3 is 15 residues long. Germline lookup yields CDR1 LGHNT and CDR2 FRNRAP. CDR3 in DNA: TGTGCTAGTGGTTTGGCTTCAGGGATTTTGGGTGAGCAGTTCTTC. Protein product: CASGLASGILGEQFF.

This clonotype was seen more than once but under ten times. V gene TRBV19 combines with J gene TRBJ2-7; the D gene could be TRBD1 or TRBD2 (5 bases each). Germline lookup yields CDR1 LNHDA and CDR2 SQIVND (reference sequence). Trimming cost V 3 bases and J 6 bases, with 21 bases left between them. The length of the CDR3 is 16 residues. The CDR3 loop reads CASSIQGPGDAVEQYF. The CDR3 DNA reads TGTGCCAGTAGTATCCAGGGCCCCGGGGACGCAGTCGAGCAGTACTTC. Drawing the rest from reference TRBV19 and TRBJ2-7, the complete variable domain is DGGITQSPKYLFRKEGQNVTLSCEQNLNHDAMYWYRQDPGQGLRLIYYSQIVNDFQKGDIAEGYSVSREKKESFPLTVTSAQKNPTAFYLCASSIQGPGDAVEQYFGPGTRLTVT.

This clonotype was detected a few times. The rearrangement uses TRBV9 and TRBJ1-4; D possibly corresponds to TRBD1 (5 bases). This CDR3 contains 13 residues. Per germline, CDR1 SGDLS and CDR2 YYNGEE. V lost 3 bases and J 8 bases, leaving 11 bases between the germline ends. The CDR3 loop reads CASSGGVYEKLFF. The DNA of the CDR3 is TGTGCCAGCAGCGGGGGGGTCTACGAAAAACTGTTTTTT.

This clonotype was counted ten times or more. V and J are TRBV27 and TRBJ2-7; D assignment may be TRBD1 or TRBD2 (5 bases each). The CDR3 is made up of 15 amino acids. Germline-derived CDR1 and CDR2 are MNHEY and SMNVEV (reference sequence). Trimming pared 2 bases from V and 6 bases from J, leaving 17 bases between. CDR3 bases: TGTGCCAGCAGTTTAGCACCGGGACCAACAGTCGAGCAGTACTTC. Amino acids: CASSLAPGPTVEQYF.

The CDR3 DNA is TGTGCCAGCAGCGTGGGGGACAGAATAGTTGCAACTAATGAAAAACTGTTTTTT. Protein sequence: CASSVGDRIVATNEKLFF. V and J are TRBV5-6 and TRBJ1-4, with TRBD1 matching over 7 bases. Germline assignment: CDR1 SGHDT and CDR2 YYEEEE. The length of the CDR3 is 18 residues. Trimming removed 4 bases from V and 0 bases from J; junction bases left unmatched: 12.

This clonotype showed up many times. The chain is built from TRBV28 and TRBJ1-5, with D unclear. Germline V gives CDR1 MDHEN, CDR2 SYDVKM. This CDR3 has 16 amino acids. Trimming took off 6 bases at V and 1 base at J, with 16 bases between the two ends. The CDR3 protein is CASSPGSGISNQPQHF. In nucleotides, the CDR3 is TGTGCCAGCAGCCCGGGGTCGGGGATAAGCAATCAGCCCCAGCATTTT.

The V call is TRBV20-1, the J call TRBJ2-7; 12 nucleotides match TRBD2. Germline lookup yields CDR1 DFQATT and CDR2 SNEGSKA (reference sequence). J gave up 2 bases and V 1 base, and 3 bases lay outside the gene matches. The CDR3 consists of 15 residues. This chain's CDR3 is CSARGLAGDPYEQYF. The CDR3 nucleotides read TGCAGTGCTAGAGGACTAGCGGGAGACCCCTACGAGCAGTACTTC.

This clonotype was detected ten times or more. Here the CDR3 DNA reads TGTGCCAGCTCACCACCTCCGCCGGGGCCCCAGCATTTT. Amino acid sequence: CASSPPPPGPQHF. The J gene is TRBJ1-5, the V gene TRBV18; D is undetermined. Germline V gives CDR1 KGHSH, CDR2 LQKENI. The CDR3 is 13 residues long. Trimming removed 0 bases from V and 9 bases from J, with 9 bases in between.

Only a few counts were recorded for this clonotype. The chain uses TRBV29-1 and TRBJ2-1; D ambiguous. The V and J ends lost 4 bases and 3 bases respectively, with 19 bases between them. Germline V gene data show CDR1 as SQVTM and CDR2 as ANQGSEA. The CDR3 spans 16 residues. The chain's CDR3 is CSVGKDAPPNYNEQFF. The DNA of the CDR3 is TGCAGCGTTGGAAAGGATGCCCCACCGAACTACAATGAGCAGTTCTTC.

This clonotype was picked up many times. The chain couples TRBV7-8 to TRBJ2-7; 7 nucleotides align to TRBD2. Germline V gene data show CDR1 as SGHVS and CDR2 as FQNEAQ. The CDR3 length is 17 residues. Trimming removed 5 bases from V and 6 bases from J; junction bases left unmatched: 19. CDR3: CASSTRLGGSSAREQYF. CDR3 in DNA: TGTGCCAGCAGCACACGCCTCGGCGGGAGTAGTGCTCGCGAGCAGTACTTC.

In its sample, this clonotype was seen a few times. The chain combines TRBV28 with TRBJ1-5; D is unresolved. V lost 5 bases and J lost 6, with 17 bases in between. This CDR3 has 15 residues. Germline V gives CDR1 MDHEN, CDR2 SYDVKM. The DNA for the CDR3 is TGTGCCAGCAGTGTTCACAGAAGCTTGGGTCAGCCCCAGCATTTT. This gives the protein CASSVHRSLGQPQHF.

This clonotype was seen a few times. A much larger clone lies one base from this, so it may be a read error. The CDR3 coding sequence is TGTGCCAGCAGCCTCAGACTGGGACTAGCTAGAGACAATGAGCAGTTCTTC. This codes for CASSLRLGLARDNEQFF. The chain recombines TRBV7-3 with TRBJ2-1; 9 bases align to TRBD2. This CDR3 spans 17 amino acids. The ends lost 5 bases at V and 5 bases at J; junction bases unmatched: 13. Germline assignment: CDR1 SGHTA and CDR2 FQGTGA.

This clonotype has a count of ten or more. J is TRBJ1-1 and V is TRBV6-2 or TRBV6-3; D perhaps matches TRBD1 (5 bases). Germline CDR1 reads MNHEY; CDR2 reads SVGEGT. CDR3 size: 15 residues. V dropped 6 bases and J dropped 0 bases, with 14 bases sitting between them. CDR3 coding DNA: TGTGCCAGCAGACGGACACTAGCCATGAACACTGAAGCTTTCTTT. The encoded protein is CASRRTLAMNTEAFF.

This clonotype was seen many times. DNA of the CDR3: TGCGCCAGCACAGGCGTTGAAGGCGCCGGGGAGCTGTTTTTT. Translated: CASTGVEGAGELFF. The chain employs TRBV5-1 and TRBJ2-2; D gene uncertain. This CDR3 has 14 amino acids. V was cut by 6 bases and J by 6 bases, with 15 bases left in between. CDR1 and CDR2 (germline): SGHRS, YFSETQ. Based on the CDR3 plus reference TRBV5-1 and TRBJ2-2, the full variable domain is KAGVTQTPRYLIKTRGQQVTLSCSPISGHRSVSWYQQTPGQGLQFLFEYFSETQRNKGNFPGRFSGRQFSNSRSEMNVSTLELGDSALYLCASTGVEGAGELFFGEGSRLTVL.

Ten or more counts support this clonotype. V and J are TRBV7-9 and TRBJ2-6; the match to TRBD1 covers 9 bases. This CDR3 spans 19 amino acids. With V trimmed by 3 bases and J by 0 bases, 9 bases remained unmatched. Germline CDR1 SEHNR, CDR2 FQNEAQ (reference sequence). The CDR3 coding sequence is TGTGCCAGCAGCTTCCCGGGACAGGGTTGGCCCTCTGGGGCCAACGTCCTGACTTTC. Its protein product is CASSFPGQGWPSGANVLTF. The full variable domain, rest sourced from reference TRBV7-9 and TRBJ2-6, is DTGVSQNPRHKITKRGQNVTFRCDPISEHNRLYWYRQTLGQGPEFLTYFQNEAQLEKSRLLSDRFSAERPKGSFSTLEIQRTEQGDSAMYLCASSFPGQGWPSGANVLTFGAGSRLTVL.

In its sample, this clonotype was seen a few times. The chain links TRBV29-1 to TRBJ1-2; no clear D. V gave up 4 bases and J gave up 0 bases, with 12 bases separating them. Germline lookup yields CDR1 SQVTM and CDR2 ANQGSEA. The CDR3 contains 14 residues. CDR3 bases: TGCAGCGTTGTTGATGACATCACTAACTATGGCTACACCTTC. This sequence encodes CSVVDDITNYGYTF.

This clonotype was picked up many times. The chain uses TRBV20-1 and TRBJ1-2; D unclear. With 6 bases removed from V and 8 bases from J, the gap between germline ends came to 16 bases. Per germline, CDR1 DFQATT and CDR2 SNEGSKA (reference sequence). This CDR3 is 12 amino acids long. The chain's CDR3 is CSATGGSGGYTF. CDR3 sequence (DNA): TGCAGTGCAACTGGAGGTTCTGGGGGCTACACCTTC.

This clonotype was detected many times. The rearrangement uses TRBV28 and TRBJ2-1, with a tentative D call TRBD1 (6 bases). This CDR3 is 17 amino acids long. Germline V gives CDR1 MDHEN, CDR2 SYDVKM. V was cut by 4 bases and J by 4 bases, with 20 bases left in between. The CDR3, as DNA: TGTGCCAGCAGTTCAAAATTTACGAGACAGGAATACAATGAGCAGTTCTTC. It codes for CASSSKFTRQEYNEQFF.

The chain couples TRBV28 to TRBJ1-6; 7 bases are a match to TRBD1. V shed 7 bases and J 7 bases; nucleotides not matched to a gene: 7. Germline CDR1 MDHEN, CDR2 SYDVKM. There are 14 residues in the CDR3. As DNA, the CDR3 is TGTGCCAGCACCTATGGGACAGACAATTCACCCCTCCACTTT. Residues: CASTYGTDNSPLHF.

This clonotype was observed a few times. The chain combines TRBV5-1 with TRBJ1-6, with a tentative D call TRBD1 (5 bases). Germline-derived CDR1 and CDR2 are SGHRS and YFSETQ. The CDR3 consists of 15 residues. Between the trimmed V and J ends, which lost 3 bases and 9 bases, there was a span of 16 bases. As DNA, the CDR3 is TGCGCCAGCAGCTCGAGGTCCAGGGATGGTTCACCCCTCCACTTT. This sequence encodes CASSSRSRDGSPLHF. The full variable domain, rest sourced from reference TRBV5-1 and TRBJ1-6, is KAGVTQTPRYLIKTRGQQVTLSCSPISGHRSVSWYQQTPGQGLQFLFEYFSETQRNKGNFPGRFSGRQFSNSRSEMNVSTLELGDSALYLCASSSRSRDGSPLHFGNGTRLTVT.

This clonotype showed up many times. The DNA for the CDR3 is TGTGCCAGCAGTTTATCCGGGACAGGGGTGGGAGATACGCAGTATTTT. It translates to CASSLSGTGVGDTQYF. The chain employs TRBV28 and TRBJ2-3; the match to TRBD1 covers 10 bases. Losses at the gene ends were 1 base for V and 5 bases for J; bases not matched to a gene: 6. The germline gives CDR1 MDHEN, CDR2 SYDVKM. CDR3 size: 16 residues.

This clonotype came up many times. The chain links TRBV30 to TRBJ2-7; no firm D call. The CDR3 extends over 11 amino acids. The V end lost 2 bases, the J end lost 6 bases, and 8 bases lay between the germline ends. In germline, CDR1 is GTSNPN, CDR2 SVGIG (reference sequence). The DNA for the CDR3 is TGTGCCTGGAGTCGGTTGGGCGAGCAGTACTTC. Its translation is CAWSRLGEQYF.